This T cell receptor (beta chain) was identified in a study of human T cells and chemical hapten exposure. Only a few counts were recorded for this clonotype. Time point described: pre-sensitization, week 0. The treatment is: therapeutic diphenylcyclopropenone sensitization with weekly scalp DPC. The germline V gene has CDR1 DFQATT and CDR2 SNEGSKA (reference sequence). The trim removed 5 bases at V and 6 bases at J, leaving 8 bases unmatched. This CDR3 comprises 14 residues. In TCRdb, the RACE reads were re-called with MiXCR into one record per CDR3 protein. The sample has under 400,000 distinct CDR3 sequences; less than 6.5% are singletons.

The chain carries TRBV20-1 and TRBJ1-5; 9 nucleotides align to TRBD1. The sequencing used whole blood, collected in connection with sensitization to the hapten diphenylcyclopropenone (DPC). This clonotype was sampled from a woman in her fifties or sixties with alopecia areata. Some clones in this sample may be carry-over from other donors' samples. CDR3 DNA sequence: TGCAGTGCTGGAGGACAGGGGACGGGTCAGCCCCAGCATTTT. Translated, it gives CSAGGQGTGQPQHF.